This TCR beta chain is drawn from a study of early stage breast cancer tumors. Study-level findings and limits: Most shared enriched TCRB sequences were commonly generated ones.

The CDR3 consists of 14 residues. Germline CDR1 reads MDHEN; CDR2 reads SYDVKM. The V end was cut by 3 bases, the J end by 5 bases, with 10 bases between. Note on this clone: Its antigen is undetermined.

Using immunoSEQ multiplex PCR, the repertoire was profiled, and TCRdb retains in-frame clones only, with some absent. The data contain about 69,000 clones, more than 70% of them singletons. V gene TRBV28 combines with J gene TRBJ1-4, with D tentatively TRBD1 (5 bases). The sequenced material came from blood. This TCR derives from a middle-aged person with breast cancer. The CDR3 region is CASSFSGGNEKLFF. Here the CDR3 DNA reads TGTGCCAGCAGTTTCTCCGGGGGGAATGAAAAACTGTTTTTT. Combining the CDR3 with reference TRBV28 and TRBJ1-4 gives the whole variable domain DVKVTQSSRYLVKRTGEKVFLECVQDMDHENMFWYRQDPGLGLRLIYFSYDVKMKEKGDIPEGYSVSREKKERFSLILESASTNQTSMYLCASSFSGGNEKLFFGSGTQLSVL.